A selection of T cell receptor beta chains follows, all from one sample in a study of T cells after yellow fever vaccination. TCRdb reprocessed the 5' RACE reads with MiXCR, giving one entry per CDR3 protein. Of more than 300,000 distinct CDR3 sequences in the sample, around 6.8% were seen once. Here the sequenced sample was PBMCs, taken around 45 days after the first yellow fever vaccination. These receptors were obtained from a man aged 18-30 years who received the YFV17D yellow fever vaccine. Both conserved end residues are part of each CDR3. The D gene is left open where the match is weak. Some rows mark clone size as missing; the rest say once, few, many or name a class of expanded clone.

size | J | D | V | CDR3 | DNA
few | TRBJ2-5 | TRBD2 | TRBV11-2 | CASTVLGPSGGKYQETQYF | TGTGCCAGCACCGTTCTCGGCCCCAGCGGGGGGAAATATCAAGAGACCCAGTACTTC
many | TRBJ1-1 | - | TRBV5-1 | CASSFQPNTEAFF | TGCGCCAGCAGCTTCCAACCGAACACTGAAGCTTTCTTT
- | TRBJ2-1 | - | TRBV4-3 | CASSQDKIGEQFF | TGCGCCAGCAGCCAGGATAAAATCGGGGAGCAGTTCTTC
many | TRBJ2-1 | TRBD2 | TRBV5-1 | CASSLAYLAGGYNEQFF | TGCGCCAGCAGCTTGGCGTATCTAGCGGGGGGATACAATGAGCAGTTCTTC
few | TRBJ1-6 | - | TRBV7-6 | CASSLSITGDYNSPLHF | TGTGCCAGCAGCTTAAGTATTACAGGCGACTATAATTCACCCCTCCACTTT
- | TRBJ2-7 | - | TRBV10-3 | CAISYSRDSYEQYF | TGTGCCATCAGCTACTCTAGGGACTCCTACGAGCAGTACTTC
many | TRBJ2-5 | - | TRBV7-2 | CASSPIPETQYF | TGTGCCAGCAGCCCTATCCCGGAGACCCAGTACTTC
many | TRBJ2-1 | - | TRBV7-2 | CASSFIYSYNEQFF | TGTGCCAGCAGCTTTATTTACTCCTACAATGAGCAGTTCTTC
many | TRBJ2-5 | - | TRBV6-1 | CASSGNGHQETQYF | TGTGCCAGCTCGGGGAATGGGCATCAAGAGACCCAGTACTTC
- | TRBJ1-6 | - | TRBV19 | CASSIAGDSLHF | TGTGCCAGTAGTATAGCCGGGGACTCCCTCCACTTT
- | TRBJ1-1 | - | TRBV5-8 | CASTSRGAINTEAFF | TGTGCCAGCACCTCGAGGGGGGCGATTAACACTGAAGCTTTCTTT
- | TRBJ1-2 | TRBD1 | TRBV2 | CASSVSGGRGYTF | TGTGCCAGCAGTGTGTCAGGGGGCCGTGGCTACACCTTC
- | TRBJ2-5 | - | TRBV3-1 | CASSQGRGFGQETQYF | TGTGCCAGCAGCCAAGGGCGGGGCTTTGGCCAAGAGACCCAGTACTTC
- | TRBJ2-1 | TRBD2 | TRBV3-1 | CASSQDTTIRGGYNEQFF | TGTGCCAGCAGCCAAGATACCACTATTCGCGGGGGCTACAATGAGCAGTTCTTC
many | TRBJ2-4 | TRBD1 | TRBV7-8 | CASSRDSQMKNIQYF | TGTGCCAGCAGCCGGGACAGCCAGATGAAAAACATTCAGTACTTC
- | TRBJ1-3 | - | TRBV7-2 | CASLDPSGNTIYF | TGTGCCAGCCTGGACCCCTCTGGAAACACCATATATTTT
- | TRBJ2-3 | - | TRBV4-1 | CASSQFSPAQTARDTQYF | TGCGCCAGCAGCCAATTCTCCCCCGCCCAAACGGCCAGAGATACGCAGTATTTT
many | TRBJ2-5 | - | TRBV4-1 | CASSQGGETQYF | TGTGCCAGCAGCCAAGGTGGTGAGACCCAGTACTTC
- | TRBJ1-1 | - | TRBV7-9 | CASSLTAAVGTEAFF | TGTGCCAGCAGCTTAACCGCGGCAGTCGGTACTGAAGCTTTCTTT
few | TRBJ1-2 | TRBD1 | TRBV6-1 | CASSDTGTGKGYTF | TGTGCCAGCAGTGACACCGGGACAGGGAAAGGCTACACCTTC
few | TRBJ2-3 | TRBD2 | TRBV20-1 | CSATAAQGTSGTDTQYF | TGCAGTGCAACCGCTGCGCAGGGGACTAGCGGCACAGATACGCAGTATTTT
- | TRBJ2-7 | TRBD1 | TRBV12-3/TRBV12-4 | CASSFRDRGRHF | TGTGCCAGCAGTTTCCGGGACAGGGGCAGACACTTC
few | TRBJ2-3 | - | TRBV15 | CATSRGDSYLTDTQYF | TGTGCCACCAGCAGGGGAGACAGTTATCTCACAGATACGCAGTATTTT
few | TRBJ2-4 | - | TRBV29-1 | CSVVGLGAGRNIQYF | TGCAGCGTTGTTGGGTTGGGTGCGGGAAGAAACATTCAGTACTTC
- | TRBJ2-1 | - | TRBV5-1 | CASSLVPRGGNEQFF | TGCGCCAGCAGCTTGGTCCCGCGGGGAGGTAATGAGCAGTTCTTC
- | TRBJ1-1 | - | TRBV7-9 | CASSPVEGPIKAFF | TGTGCCAGCAGCCCCGTGGAAGGGCCGATTAAAGCTTTCTTT
few | TRBJ2-2 | TRBD2 | TRBV5-4 | CASSLVSRGGGTGELFF | TGTGCCAGCAGCTTGGTTTCGCGGGGGGGAGGCACCGGGGAGCTGTTTTTT